The clone carrying this T cell receptor beta chain appeared a single time. No antigen is known for it. Germline-derived CDR1 and CDR2 are SNHLY and FYNNEI. The CDR3 runs 11 residues. Trimming stripped 3 bases from V and 11 bases from J, with 9 bases between. This entry comes from a study of CD8+CD57+ T cells in acquired aplastic anemia. At the level of the study: Sorted cells (CD4+ and CD8+) yielded DNA amounts that averaged roughly 3 ug.

It was genomic DNA that served as the template for profiling TCR beta VDJ and CDR3. From the reads, TCRdb called clonotypes with MiXCR, one entry per CDR3 protein. This sample has hundreds of thousands of distinct CDR3 sequences, with roughly 34% found just once. Previously, flow cytometry had revealed CD8+CD57+ cell expansion in the patients chosen for sequencing. General observations from the study: For CD8+ Simpson's diversity, patients and controls showed no significant difference. Around 27 was the count of CD8+ CDR3 sequences that patients shared with controls.

This TCR derives from a human donor with aplastic anemia. The genes are TRBV2 and TRBJ2-3; D not resolved. The sequenced material came from sorted CD4+, CD8+, or CD8+CD57+ T cells (not recorded which) from PBMCs. The CDR3 loop is CASSETIVQYF. The CDR3 nucleotides are TGTGCCAGCAGTGAGACAATTGTGCAGTATTTT.